This T cell receptor (beta chain) was obtained from a study of cytomegalovirus exposure and HLA in healthy donors. Primers included in the PCR were 60 Vbeta and 13 Jbeta primers. TCRdb's table, derived via immunoSEQ multiplex PCR, lists solely in-frame clones and lacks some. The repertoire holds about 100,000 clones, with over 65% as singletons. General observations from the study: Later analysis reportedly placed an Asian-associated ancestry cluster below the approximately 730-donor mean in N-insertions.

This clone was found a few times. Antigen unknown. The CDR3 sequence is 15 residues long. Germline CDR1 SEHNR, CDR2 FQNEAQ (reference sequence). Trimming took 2 bases from V and 1 from J, leaving 11 bases between them. This TCR derives from a woman aged 55-69 years in good health and CMV-seronegative. Sequencing was carried out using PBMCs. This chain uses TRBV7-9 with TRBJ1-1; D is uncertain. The DNA of the CDR3 is TGTGCCAGCAGCTTAACGCCGCGCCCGAACACTGAAGCTTTCTTT. This translates into CASSLTPRPNTEAFF.